This T cell receptor beta chain originates from a study of blood T cells in healthy people across ages. Findings and caveats of the study: Per million T cells, TCR beta diversity dropped about linearly as age rose. Bulk PBMC profiling left naive and antigen-experienced comparisons inconclusive.

There are a few counts of this clonotype. Its antigen is still unknown. Researchers isolated at least 6 million PBMCs per sample. Germline values: CDR1 MNHEY, CDR2 SVGEGT. This CDR3 contains 15 residues. V was trimmed by 2 bases and J by 5 bases, leaving 13 bases between them. A second roughly 6 to 11 cycle PCR used barcoded and J-beta primers. TCRdb analysed the 5' RACE reads with MiXCR anew, one entry per CDR3 protein. Of approximately 850,000 distinct CDR3 sequences in the sample, roughly 44% were seen once. The sample was blood. This sequence was found in a man aged 55-75 years in good health. The rearrangement joins TRBV6-2 or TRBV6-3 to TRBJ2-1; D remains ambiguous. CDR3 nucleotide sequence: TGTGCCAGCAGTTACGCCAGAAATCCCAACAATGAGCAGTTCTTC. Residues: CASSYARNPNNEQFF.